This T cell receptor (beta chain) was identified in a study of blood T cell repertoires in COVID-19. Study in general: Sources were T cells, B-cell-depleted T cells, or PBMCs; the material itself was cDNA or gDNA.

Authors' data handling: Reference gene primers were amplified, and this amplification served to estimate nucleated cell counts. The method was immunoSEQ multiplex PCR; TCRdb's version includes in-frame clones alone and lacks a portion of them. V, J and clone size are those of that table, while D and trimming were read from the DNA. The sample carries around 200,000 clones, approximately 83% recorded once. This clone came up a few times. Trimming removed 3 bases at V and 5 bases at J, with 11 bases between. This CDR3 contains 14 residues. Germline assignment: CDR1 MGHDK and CDR2 SYGVNS. Followed longitudinally, the Seattle patients had been enrolled during active infection.

The sample taken for sequencing was peripheral blood. This sequence was found in a woman between 35 and 50 years old with COVID-19, enrolled during active disease. V gene TRBV25-1 combines with J gene TRBJ1-3; weak D call: TRBD1 (6 bases). CDR3 region: CASSEPRGRNTIYF. The CDR3 nucleotides are TGTGCCAGCAGTGAGCCCAGGGGAAGAAACACCATATATTTT.